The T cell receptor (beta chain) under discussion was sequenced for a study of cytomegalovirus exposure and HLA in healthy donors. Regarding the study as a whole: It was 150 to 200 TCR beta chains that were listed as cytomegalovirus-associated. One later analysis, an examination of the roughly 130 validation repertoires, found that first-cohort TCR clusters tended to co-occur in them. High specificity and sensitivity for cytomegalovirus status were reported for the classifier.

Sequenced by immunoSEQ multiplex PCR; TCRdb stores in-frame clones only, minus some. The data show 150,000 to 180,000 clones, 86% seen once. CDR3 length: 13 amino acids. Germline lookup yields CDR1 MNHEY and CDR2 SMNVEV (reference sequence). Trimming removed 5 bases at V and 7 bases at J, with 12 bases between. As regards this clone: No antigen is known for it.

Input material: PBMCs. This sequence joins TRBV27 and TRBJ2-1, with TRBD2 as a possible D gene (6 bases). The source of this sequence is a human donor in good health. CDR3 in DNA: TGTGCCAGCAGTCGGGGGAAAATAAATGAGCAGTTCTTC. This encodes CASSRGKINEQFF.